Presented here are 8 T cell receptor beta chains from one specimen sequenced in a study of identical twins. TCRdb re-called the 5' RACE reads through MiXCR, storing one row per CDR3 protein. Of 1.5 million to 2 million distinct CDR3 sequences in the sample, about 30% were seen once. The sequenced sample consisted of cord blood. The receptors were sampled from a newborn girl in good health.

The rearrangement uses TRBV7-2 and TRBJ2-1; no firm D call. The V and J ends lost 0 bases and 5 bases respectively, with 11 bases between them. In germline, CDR1 is SGHTA, CDR2 FQGNSA. The CDR3 runs to 15 residues. The CDR3 loop reads CASSLAANPHNEQFF. CDR3 nucleotides: TGTGCCAGCAGCTTAGCGGCAAACCCACACAATGAGCAGTTCTTC.

The chain combines TRBV7-8 with TRBJ1-6; unclear D gene. This CDR3 region has 16 residues. Germline-derived CDR1 and CDR2 are SGHVS and FQNEAQ. With 3 bases removed from V and 7 bases from J, the gap between germline ends came to 16 bases. The CDR3 is CASSFRFWAENSPLHF. DNA for the CDR3: TGTGCCAGCAGCTTTAGGTTTTGGGCCGAGAATTCACCCCTCCACTTT.

The chain recombines TRBV7-2 with TRBJ1-6, with a weak D call TRBD1 (6 bases). The CDR3 totals 17 residues. V was clipped by 6 bases and J by 7 bases, with 22 bases between them. Germline CDR1 is SGHTA and CDR2 is FQGNSA. CDR3 protein: CASSLGALGHVNSPLHF. The CDR3 region has the DNA TGTGCCAGCAGTCTAGGTGCTCTGGGACATGTAAATTCACCCCTCCACTTT. Looking up the rest from reference TRBV7-2 and TRBJ1-6 gives the full variable domain: GAGVSQSPSNKVTEKGKDVELRCDPISGHTALYWYRQSLGQGLEFLIYFQGNSAPDKSGLPSDRFSAERTGGSVSTLTIQRTQQEDSAVYLCASSLGALGHVNSPLHFGNGTRLTVT.

This clonotype was recorded once. The chain recombines TRBV7-2 with TRBJ2-1; the D is unclear. V dropped 5 bases and J dropped 12 bases, with 11 bases sitting between them. CDR1 and CDR2 from the germline V gene are SGHTA and FQGNSA. This CDR3 is built from 11 residues. Here the CDR3 reads CASSLNMAQFF. The CDR3 nucleotides are TGTGCCAGCAGCCTCAACATGGCGCAGTTCTTC.

The table lists this clonotype with a few counts. The chain recombines TRBV6-6 with TRBJ2-3; D ambiguous. The germline gives CDR1 MNHNY, CDR2 SVGAGI (reference sequence). The V and J ends lost 8 bases and 6 bases respectively, with 12 bases between them. The CDR3 has 12 amino acids. For the CDR3, the DNA is TGTGCCAGCTACGGCGGCGTCGATACGCAGTATTTT. Amino acids: CASYGGVDTQYF.

The CDR3, as DNA: TGCAGTGCTCTAGATGAGTGGACCCAGTACTTC. This translates into CSALDEWTQYF. The chain combines TRBV20-1 with TRBJ2-5; D not certain. The CDR3 extends over 11 amino acids. V was pared by 5 bases and J by 7 bases, with 11 bases between. CDR1 is DFQATT, CDR2 SNEGSKA, per germline (reference sequence).

This clonotype was found once. A much larger clone sits a single nucleotide away, making a read error possible. CDR3 amino acids: CASSLISGGAYEQYF. DNA for the CDR3: TGTGCCAGCAGTTTAATTAGCGGGGGGGCTTATGAGCAGTACTTC. The chain carries TRBV27 and TRBJ2-7; 11 bases are a match to TRBD2. CDR1 MNHEY and CDR2 SMNVEV come from the germline V gene (reference sequence). V shed 2 bases and J 7 bases; nucleotides not matched to a gene: 7. The CDR3 length is 15 residues.

The rearrangement joins TRBV20-1 to TRBJ1-5; tentatively, D is TRBD1 (6 bases). This CDR3 contains 14 residues. Trimming left V 5 bases short and J 3 bases short, with 14 bases between. Germline loops: CDR1 DFQATT, CDR2 SNEGSKA (reference sequence). CDR3 loop: CSAFQGRNNQPQHF. CDR3 in DNA: TGCAGTGCTTTCCAGGGGCGTAACAATCAGCCCCAGCATTTT.